This TCR beta chain was retrieved from a study of T cell repertoires in cytomegalovirus infection. The germline V gene has CDR1 SGHTA and CDR2 FQGNSA. This CDR3 has 13 amino acids. Losses at the gene ends were 5 bases for V and 10 bases for J; bases not matched to a gene: 10. TCRdb redid the calling of the reads with MiXCR, one entry per CDR3 protein. The repertoire holds about 740,000 distinct CDR3 sequences, with roughly 36% as singletons. In this sample, this clonotype turned up a few times. Its antigen is unidentified. This chain joins TRBV7-2 and TRBJ1-1, with 7 bases that match TRBD1. The sequences come from cultured PBMCs, collected from culture after CMV antigen stimulation. The clonotype comes from a human donor in good health (CMV status not recorded). Some clones in this sample may be carry-over from other donors' samples. The CDR3 is CASSPEARQGAFF. CDR3 nucleotide sequence: TGTGCCAGCAGCCCCGAAGCTAGACAGGGAGCTTTCTTT.